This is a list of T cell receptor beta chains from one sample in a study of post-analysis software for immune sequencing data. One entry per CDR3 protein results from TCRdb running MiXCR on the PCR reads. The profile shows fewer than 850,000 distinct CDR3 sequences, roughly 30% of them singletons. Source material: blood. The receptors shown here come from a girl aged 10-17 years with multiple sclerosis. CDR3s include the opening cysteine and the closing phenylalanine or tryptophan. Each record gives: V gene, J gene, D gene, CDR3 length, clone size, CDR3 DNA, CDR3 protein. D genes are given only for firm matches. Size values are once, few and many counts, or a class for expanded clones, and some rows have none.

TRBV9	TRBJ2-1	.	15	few	TGTGCCAGCAGCGTGAGTACGGGCTCCTACAATGAGCAGTTCTTC	CASSVSTGSYNEQFF
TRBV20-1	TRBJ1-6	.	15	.	TGCAGTGCTAGATTTCCCGGGCCTGTTGATTCACCCCTCCACTTT	CSARFPGPVDSPLHF
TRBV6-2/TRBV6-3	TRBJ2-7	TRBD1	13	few	TGTGCCAGCAGAGGGACAGGGCCCTACGAGCAGTACTTC	CASRGTGPYEQYF
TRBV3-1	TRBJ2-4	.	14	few	TGTGCCAGCAGCCGTCCTGACGGAAAAAACATTCAGTACTTC	CASSRPDGKNIQYF
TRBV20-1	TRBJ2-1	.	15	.	TGCAGTGCCAGAGAACCTCGGGCAGGCTACAATGAGCAGTTCTTC	CSAREPRAGYNEQFF
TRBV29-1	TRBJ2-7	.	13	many	TGCAGCGCAAGGACCCCAAGCTCCTACGAGCAGTACTTC	CSARTPSSYEQYF
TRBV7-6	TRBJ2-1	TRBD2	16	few	TGTGCCAGCAGCTTACCCGGGACTAGCGCCCAAAGAGAGCAGTTCTTC	CASSLPGTSAQREQFF
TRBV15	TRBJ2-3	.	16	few	TGTGCCACCAGCAGAGGCCACCGAACGCCCACAGATACGCAGTATTTT	CATSRGHRTPTDTQYF
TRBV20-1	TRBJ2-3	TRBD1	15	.	TGCAGTGCGCCCGCAACAGGGGGCGGCACAGATACGCAGTATTTT	CSAPATGGGTDTQYF
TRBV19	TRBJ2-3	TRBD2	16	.	TGTGCCAGTAGTATCCGACAGACTAGCGGCACAGATACGCAGTATTTT	CASSIRQTSGTDTQYF
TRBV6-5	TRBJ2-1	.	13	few	TGTGCCAGCAGGAGGACAGACTACAATGAGCAGTTCTTC	CASRRTDYNEQFF
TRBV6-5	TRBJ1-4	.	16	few	TGTGCCAGCAGTTACTCGCGAGTCCAGGGAAGGGAAAAACTGTTTTTT	CASSYSRVQGREKLFF
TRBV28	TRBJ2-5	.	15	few	TGTGCCAGCAGTTCCCTACGAGCGTTGCAAGAGACCCAGTACTTC	CASSSLRALQETQYF
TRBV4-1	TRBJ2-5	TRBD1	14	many	TGCGCCAGCAGCCCGGACAGGGTGCGGGAGACCCAGTACTTC	CASSPDRVRETQYF
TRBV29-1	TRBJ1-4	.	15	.	TGCAGCGTTGATGTCCAGGGAGCAACTAATGAAAAACTGTTTTTT	CSVDVQGATNEKLFF
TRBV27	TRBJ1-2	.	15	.	TGTGCCAGCAGCTCAGGACCCCAAACCAACTATGGCTACACCTTC	CASSSGPQTNYGYTF
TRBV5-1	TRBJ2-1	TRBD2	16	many	TGCGCCAGCAGCTTTATCGCGGGGGGGCCCTACAATGAGCAGTTCTTC	CASSFIAGGPYNEQFF
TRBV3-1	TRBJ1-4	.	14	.	TGTGCCAGCAGCCAGAGGAGGTCGGAGGAAAAACTGTTTTTT	CASSQRRSEEKLFF
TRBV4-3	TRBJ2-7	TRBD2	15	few	TGCGCCAGCAGCCACCATACTAGCGGGTCCTACGAGCAGTACTTC	CASSHHTSGSYEQYF
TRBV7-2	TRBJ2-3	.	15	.	TGTGCCAGCAGCCTTATTGGAAAAGCAACGGATACGCAGTATTTT	CASSLIGKATDTQYF
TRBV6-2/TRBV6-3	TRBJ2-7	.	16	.	TGTGCCAGCAGAGATACCCGACGGTCCCATCCCTACGAGCAGTACTTC	CASRDTRRSHPYEQYF
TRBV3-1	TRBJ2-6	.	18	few	TGTGCCAGCAGCCAAGGGCCGACAGGTCTCTCTGGGGCCAACGTCCTGACTTTC	CASSQGPTGLSGANVLTF